This T cell receptor (beta chain) came from a study of blood T cells in healthy people across ages. General study results and limits: Estimated diversity, derived from one million T cells, was regarded as an underestimate.

This clonotype came up a few times. What it binds is not known. Whenever a sample was processed, at least 7 million PBMCs were isolated. Extraction of total RNA produced a minimum of 5 micrograms from each sample. The CDR3 has 13 residues. Trimming shortened V by 6 bases and J by 7 bases, and 12 bases separated the two germline ends. The authors ran a second PCR of about 6 to 11 cycles using a sample-barcoded 5' primer and a J-beta primer mix. A template-switch adaptor containing 12 random nucleotides labeled each cDNA molecule. Each CDR3 protein is one row after TCRdb ran MiXCR on the 5' RACE reads. The sample includes over 600,000 distinct CDR3 sequences, around a fifth of them seen just once.

The chain combines TRBV12-3 or TRBV12-4 with TRBJ2-2; unclear D gene. Sequenced input: blood. This clonotype was obtained from a man in his 70s in good health. CDR3 amino acids: CASSTQFNGELFF. CDR3 in DNA: TGTGCCAGCAGCACACAGTTCAACGGGGAGCTGTTTTTT.